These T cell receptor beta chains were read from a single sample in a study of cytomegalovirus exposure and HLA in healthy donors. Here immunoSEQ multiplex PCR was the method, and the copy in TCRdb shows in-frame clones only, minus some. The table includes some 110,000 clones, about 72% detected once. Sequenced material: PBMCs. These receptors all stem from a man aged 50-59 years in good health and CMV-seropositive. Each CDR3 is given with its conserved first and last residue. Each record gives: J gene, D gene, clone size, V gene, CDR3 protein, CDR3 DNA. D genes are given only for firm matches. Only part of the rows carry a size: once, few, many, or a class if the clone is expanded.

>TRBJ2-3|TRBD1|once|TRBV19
CASSGTGGTDTQYF
TGTGCCAGTAGCGGGACAGGGGGGACAGATACGCAGTATTTT
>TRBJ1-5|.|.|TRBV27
CASSLQGGQPQHF
TGTGCCAGCAGTTTACAGGGAGGTCAGCCCCAGCATTTT
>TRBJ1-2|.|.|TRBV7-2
CASQDRTALYGYTF
TGTGCCAGCCAGGACAGAACAGCTCTCTATGGCTACACCTTC
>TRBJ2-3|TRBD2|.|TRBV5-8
CASSLVSGRLDTQYF
TGTGCCAGCAGCTTGGTCAGCGGGAGGCTAGATACGCAGTATTTT
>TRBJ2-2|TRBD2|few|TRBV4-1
CASRQAGVRTGELFF
TGCGCCAGCAGACAAGCGGGAGTAAGAACCGGGGAGCTGTTTTTT
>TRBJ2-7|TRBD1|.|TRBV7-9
CAIQTGSYEQYF
TGTGCCATCCAGACAGGGTCCTACGAGCAGTACTTC
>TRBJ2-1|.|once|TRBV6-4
CASSDPFEGGGHNEQFF
TGTGCCAGCAGTGACCCCTTTGAGGGAGGGGGACACAATGAGCAGTTCTTC
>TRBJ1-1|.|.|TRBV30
CAWTGDTRGAEAFF
TGTGCCTGGACCGGGGACACCCGGGGGGCTGAAGCTTTCTTT
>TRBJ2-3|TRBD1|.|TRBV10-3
CAIDSQGAGTDTQYF
TGTGCCATCGACTCACAGGGGGCCGGCACAGATACGCAGTATTTT
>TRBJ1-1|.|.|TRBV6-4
CASSDSDKNTEAFF
TGTGCCAGCAGTGACTCTGACAAGAACACTGAAGCTTTCTTT
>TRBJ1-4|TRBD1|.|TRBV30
CAWAQGGYEKLFF
TGTGCCTGGGCACAGGGGGGTTATGAAAAACTGTTTTTT
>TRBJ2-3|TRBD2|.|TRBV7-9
CASSGGRLAGGPGDTQYF
TGTGCCAGCAGCGGGGGGAGGCTTGCGGGGGGGCCTGGAGATACGCAGTATTTT
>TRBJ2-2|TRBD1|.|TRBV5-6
CASSLVRDSLLTGELFF
TGTGCCAGCAGCTTGGTACGGGACAGCCTACTCACCGGGGAGCTGTTTTTT